The T cell receptor (beta chain) under discussion was sequenced for a study of OX40 agonist ivuxolimab in advanced cancers. On this clone: No antigen is known for it.

Study outcomes and limitations: CD8+ T cells were the subset that, on average, had more expanded clones than CD4+. Dose levels from 0.1 to 3.0 mg/kg saw CD4+ and CD8+ blood T cells expand clonally by week 6.

Only in-frame clones appear in the TCRdb table, and some are missing; sequencing was by immunoSEQ multiplex PCR. The sample comprises 150,000 to 170,000 clones, around 94% of which are singletons, and about 0.3% rests with the top ten. This specimen was CD4+ or CD8+ T cells sorted from blood, taken in a trial of the OX40 agonist ivuxolimab. The clonotype originates from an adult with an advanced solid tumor such as melanoma, head and neck, liver or kidney cancer.

Here the CDR3 DNA reads TGTGCCAGTAGTACCCAACCCCCCGGACTAGCGGGGGCCAAAGGGACCCAGTACTTC. Translation gives CASSTQPPGLAGAKGTQYF. V and J are TRBV19 and TRBJ2-5, with 13 bases that match TRBD2. V trimming: 4 bases; J trimming: 7 bases; junction bases outside the gene matches: 18. Germline V CDR1 and CDR2: LNHDA, SQIVND (reference sequence). This CDR3 has 19 residues.